This passage covers 9 T cell receptor beta chains from one sample sequenced in a study of cytomegalovirus exposure and HLA in healthy donors. A multiplex PCR was run with 60 Vbeta primers and 13 Jbeta primers. TCRdb's copy holds only in-frame clones and misses some; the assay was immunoSEQ multiplex PCR. The table includes over 150,000 clones, less than 85% detected once. Sequencing used PBMCs. Receptors originate from a man aged 35 to 55 in good health and CMV-seronegative.

V is TRBV15 and J is TRBJ1-1; tentative D call: TRBD1 (6 bases). The CDR3 covers 17 residues. Trimming removed 0 bases from V and 1 base from J, with 15 bases in between. CDR1 LNHNV and CDR2 YYDKDF come from the germline V gene (reference sequence). As DNA, the CDR3 is TGTGCCACCAGCAGAGATCGGTTGGGGGGGCGGAACACTGAAGCTTTCTTT. This sequence encodes CATSRDRLGGRNTEAFF.

The chain couples TRBV19 to TRBJ2-7, with TRBD1 matching over 10 bases. This CDR3 comprises 13 residues. The junction had 2 bases not matched to a gene; V was cut back by 5 bases and J by 4 bases. Germline CDR1 reads LNHDA; CDR2 reads SQIVND (reference sequence). The CDR3 spells CASSWGQGYEQYF. The CDR3 DNA reads TGTGCCAGTAGTTGGGGACAGGGGTACGAGCAGTACTTC.

V usage is TRBV5-6 and J usage is TRBJ1-1; TRBD1 matches at 7 bases. The junction had 12 bases not matched to a gene; V was cut back by 5 bases and J by 8 bases. Per the germline V gene, CDR1 is SGHDT and CDR2 is YYEEEE. The CDR3 contains 14 residues. The CDR3 bases are TGTGCCAGCAGAAGACCGGGACAGCAAGCCGAAGCTTTCTTT. Amino acids: CASRRPGQQAEAFF.

The chain is built from TRBV4-3 and TRBJ1-4; unclear D gene. This CDR3 region has 13 residues. Trimming cost V 4 bases and J 5 bases, with 8 bases left between them. The germline V gene encodes CDR1 LGHNA and CDR2 YSLEER. The CDR3 is CASSLIRNEKLFF. The CDR3 DNA reads as TGCGCCAGCAGCCTTATCCGGAATGAAAAACTGTTTTTT.

The chain is built from TRBV2 and TRBJ1-1; 8 bases are a match to TRBD1. The V segment lost 6 bases and the J segment 1 base; nucleotides outside the gene matches: 1. CDR3 length: 13 residues. The germline gives CDR1 SNHLY, CDR2 FYNNEI. The CDR3 region has the DNA TGTGCCAGCAGAGACAGGGGGAACACTGAAGCTTTCTTT. Protein product: CASRDRGNTEAFF.

This sequence joins TRBV5-1 and TRBJ1-1, with D maybe TRBD1 (5 bases). The germline V gene encodes CDR1 SGHRS and CDR2 YFSETQ. The CDR3 spans 16 residues. Trimming cost V 0 bases and J 1 base, with 13 bases left between them. CDR3 in amino acids: CASSLEQAAPNTEAFF. For the CDR3, the DNA is TGCGCCAGCAGCTTGGAACAGGCGGCCCCGAACACTGAAGCTTTCTTT.

At least ten counts were recorded for this clone. J is TRBJ2-2 and V is TRBV5-6; TRBD2 agrees at 11 bases. The CDR3 is 16 residues long. Germline trimming cut 4 bases from V and 4 bases from J; bases unmatched to any gene: 6. Germline CDR1 is SGHDT and CDR2 is YYEEEE. In DNA, the CDR3 is TGTGCCAGCAGCGGACGACTAGCGGGGCCCACCGGGGAGCTGTTTTTT. Protein product: CASSGRLAGPTGELFF.

V usage is TRBV29-1 and J usage is TRBJ2-1; D unclear. CDR3 length: 13 residues. CDR1 is SQVTM and CDR2 is ANQGSEA in the germline V gene. The V gene lost 4 bases and the J gene lost 5 bases, with 12 bases spanning the gap. CDR3 residues: CSVAQSLNNEQFF. The CDR3 bases are TGCAGCGTTGCACAGTCCCTAAACAATGAGCAGTTCTTC.

The chain couples TRBV6-5 to TRBJ1-2; the match to TRBD1 covers 7 bases. CDR3 length: 15 amino acids. Germline CDR1 is MNHEY and CDR2 is SVGAGI. The V segment lost 0 bases and the J segment 5 bases; nucleotides outside the gene matches: 6. The chain's CDR3 is CASSYSRQGRYGYTF. CDR3 in DNA: TGTGCCAGCAGTTACTCGAGACAGGGACGTTATGGCTACACCTTC.